These 5 T cell receptor beta chains originate from one sample sequenced in a study of blood T cell repertoires in COVID-19. Clones were read by immunoSEQ multiplex PCR, and TCRdb kept only the in-frame ones, dropping some. Among 310,000 or so clones, about 89% were seen once, and the ten largest hold around 6.6%. Sequenced input: peripheral blood. The receptors were gathered from a man aged 18-30 years who had recovered from COVID-19.

The rearrangement joins TRBV5-4 to TRBJ1-1; TRBD1 aligns across 8 bases. Germline trimming cut 4 bases from V and 1 base from J; bases unmatched to any gene: 3. This CDR3 contains 14 residues. Germline lookup yields CDR1 SGHNT and CDR2 YYREEE (reference sequence). The CDR3 loop reads CASSIDRGNTEAFF. The DNA of the CDR3 is TGTGCCAGCAGCATAGACAGGGGGAACACTGAAGCTTTCTTT.

The chain is built from TRBV6-2 or TRBV6-3 and TRBJ2-2, with a tentative D call TRBD1 (6 bases). V was cut by 0 bases and J by 2 bases, with 13 bases left in between. The CDR3 totals 17 residues. Germline values: CDR1 MNHEY, CDR2 SVGEGT. The CDR3 here is CASSYSLGQKNTGELFF. The CDR3 DNA reads TGTGCCAGCAGTTACTCGCTCGGACAGAAAAACACCGGGGAGCTGTTTTTT.

V gene TRBV6-5 combines with J gene TRBJ1-1; maybe TRBD1 (6 bases). Trimming pared 5 bases from V and 0 bases from J, leaving 10 bases between. The CDR3 covers 14 residues. CDR1 and CDR2 (germline): MNHEY, SVGAGI. The CDR3 bases are TGTGCCAGCAGTCGGGACACCATGAACACTGAAGCTTTCTTT. This encodes CASSRDTMNTEAFF.

The chain has TRBV29-1 and TRBJ1-1; 9 nucleotides align to TRBD1. There are 16 residues in the CDR3. Germline trimming cut 4 bases from V and 1 base from J; bases unmatched to any gene: 10. Germline CDR1 is SQVTM and CDR2 is ANQGSEA. In DNA, the CDR3 is TGCAGCGTTGGAAAGAGGGGACAGGGTGGGAACACTGAAGCTTTCTTT. Protein sequence: CSVGKRGQGGNTEAFF.

Concerning this clone: Germline and junction disagree at one end, which may indicate a read error. The chain links TRBV18 to TRBJ1-6; TRBD1 is a possible D gene (5 bases). The CDR3 totals 17 residues. Germline CDR1 reads KGHSH; CDR2 reads LQKENI. CDR3: CASSPRGGGVDNSPLHF. In nucleotides, the CDR3 is TGTGCCAGCTCGCCACGGGGGGGAGGTGTCGATAATTCACCCCTCCACTTT.